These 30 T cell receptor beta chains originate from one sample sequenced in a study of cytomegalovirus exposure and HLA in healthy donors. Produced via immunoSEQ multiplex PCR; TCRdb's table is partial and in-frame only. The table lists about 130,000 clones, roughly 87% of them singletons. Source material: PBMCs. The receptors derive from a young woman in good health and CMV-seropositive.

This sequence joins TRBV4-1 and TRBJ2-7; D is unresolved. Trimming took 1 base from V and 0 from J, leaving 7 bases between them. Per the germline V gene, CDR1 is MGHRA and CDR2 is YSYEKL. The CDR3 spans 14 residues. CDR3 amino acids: CASSQVAASYEQYF. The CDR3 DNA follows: TGCGCCAGCAGCCAAGTTGCGGCCTCCTACGAGCAGTACTTC.

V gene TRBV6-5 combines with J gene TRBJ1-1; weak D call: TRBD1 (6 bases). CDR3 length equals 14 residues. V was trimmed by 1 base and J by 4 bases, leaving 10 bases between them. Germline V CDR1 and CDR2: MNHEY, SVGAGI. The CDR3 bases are TGTGCCAGCAGTTACTACAGGGAAGGCACTGAAGCTTTCTTT. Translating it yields CASSYYREGTEAFF.

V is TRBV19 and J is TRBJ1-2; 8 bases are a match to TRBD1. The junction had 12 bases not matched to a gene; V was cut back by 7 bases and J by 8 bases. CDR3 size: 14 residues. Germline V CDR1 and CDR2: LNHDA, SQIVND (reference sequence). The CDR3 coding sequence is TGTGCCAGTACCCCGACGGCAGGGGGCGGGGGCTACACCTTC. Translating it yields CASTPTAGGGGYTF.

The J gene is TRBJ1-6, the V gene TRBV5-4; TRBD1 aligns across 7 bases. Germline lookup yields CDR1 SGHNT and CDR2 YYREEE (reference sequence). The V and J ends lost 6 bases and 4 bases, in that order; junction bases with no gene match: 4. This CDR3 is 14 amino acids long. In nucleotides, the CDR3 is TGTGCCAGCACAACGGACAGGTATAATTCACCCCTCCACTTT. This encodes CASTTDRYNSPLHF.

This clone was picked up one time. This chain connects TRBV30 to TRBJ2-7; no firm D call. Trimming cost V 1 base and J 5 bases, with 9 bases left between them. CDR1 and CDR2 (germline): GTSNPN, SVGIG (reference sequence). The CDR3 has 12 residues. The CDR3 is CAWSGQSDEQYF. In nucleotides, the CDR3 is TGTGCCTGGAGTGGACAATCCGACGAGCAGTACTTC.

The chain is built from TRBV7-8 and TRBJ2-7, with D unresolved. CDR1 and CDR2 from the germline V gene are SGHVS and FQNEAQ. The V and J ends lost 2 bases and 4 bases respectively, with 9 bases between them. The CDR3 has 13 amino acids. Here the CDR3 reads CASSLHPGYEQYF. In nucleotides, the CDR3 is TGTGCCAGCAGCTTACATCCGGGTTACGAGCAGTACTTC.

CDR3 in amino acids: CASSVTGWYSGNTIYF. DNA for the CDR3: TGTGCCAGCAGTGTTACAGGGTGGTACTCTGGAAACACCATATATTTT. The chain is built from TRBV6-1 and TRBJ1-3; TRBD1 might be the D (6 bases). The CDR3 is made up of 16 amino acids. V shed 4 bases and J shed 0 bases, with 13 bases lying between them. Germline V gene lookup returns CDR1 MNHNS and CDR2 SASEGT.

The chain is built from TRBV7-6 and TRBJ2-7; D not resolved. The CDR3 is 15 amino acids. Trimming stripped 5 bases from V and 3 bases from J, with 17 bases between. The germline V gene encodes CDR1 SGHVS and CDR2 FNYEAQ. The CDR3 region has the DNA TGTGCCAGCAGCCCCACGACGGAGCCGGTCTACGAGCAGTACTTC. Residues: CASSPTTEPVYEQYF.

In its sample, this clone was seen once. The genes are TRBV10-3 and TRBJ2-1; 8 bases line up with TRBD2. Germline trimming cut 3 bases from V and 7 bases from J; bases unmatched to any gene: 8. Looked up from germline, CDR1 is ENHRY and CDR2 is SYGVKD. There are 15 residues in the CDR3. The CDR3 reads CAISDPAGAGNEQFF. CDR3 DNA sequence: TGTGCCATCAGTGATCCAGCGGGGGCGGGTAATGAGCAGTTCTTC.

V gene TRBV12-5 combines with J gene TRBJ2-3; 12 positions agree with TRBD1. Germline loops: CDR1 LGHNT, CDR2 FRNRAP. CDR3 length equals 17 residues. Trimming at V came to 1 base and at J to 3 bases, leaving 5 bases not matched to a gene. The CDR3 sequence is CASGLGGTGGRTDTQYF. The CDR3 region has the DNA TGTGCTAGTGGTTTGGGTGGGACAGGGGGCCGAACAGATACGCAGTATTTT.

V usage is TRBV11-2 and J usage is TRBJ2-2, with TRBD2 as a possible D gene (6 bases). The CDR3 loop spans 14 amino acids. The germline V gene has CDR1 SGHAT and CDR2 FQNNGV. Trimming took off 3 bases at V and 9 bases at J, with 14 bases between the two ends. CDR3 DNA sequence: TGTGCCAGCAGCTTGTCGGAGGCGGGGAGGGAGCTGTTTTTT. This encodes CASSLSEAGRELFF.

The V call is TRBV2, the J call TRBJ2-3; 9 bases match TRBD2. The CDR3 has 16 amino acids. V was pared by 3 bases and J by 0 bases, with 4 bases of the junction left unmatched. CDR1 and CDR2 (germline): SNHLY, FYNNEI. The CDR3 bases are TGTGCCAGCAGTGATCGGCGGGGGGGTAGCACAGATACGCAGTATTTT. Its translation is CASSDRRGGSTDTQYF.

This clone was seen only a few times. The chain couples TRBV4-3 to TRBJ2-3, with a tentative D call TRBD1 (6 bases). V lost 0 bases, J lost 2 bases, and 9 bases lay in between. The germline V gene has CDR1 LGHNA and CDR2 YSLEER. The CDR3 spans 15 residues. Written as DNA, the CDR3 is TGCGCCAGCAGCCAAGAGACAGGAACCACAGATACGCAGTATTTT. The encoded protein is CASSQETGTTDTQYF.

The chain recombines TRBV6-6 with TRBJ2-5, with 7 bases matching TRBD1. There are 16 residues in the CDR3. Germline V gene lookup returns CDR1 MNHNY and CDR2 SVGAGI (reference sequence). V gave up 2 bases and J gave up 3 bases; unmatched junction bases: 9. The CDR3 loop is CASSYLTGPSEETQYF. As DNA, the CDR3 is TGTGCCAGCAGTTACCTGACAGGGCCCTCGGAAGAGACCCAGTACTTC.

The CDR3 DNA is TGTGCCAGCAGTTACCTAGAGAACACTGAAGCTTTCTTT. Its translation: CASSYLENTEAFF. The rearrangement links TRBV6-5 to TRBJ1-1, with unresolved D. The CDR3 has 13 amino acids. The germline gives CDR1 MNHEY, CDR2 SVGAGI. V lost 2 bases to trimming and J lost 1 base, with 5 bases between them.

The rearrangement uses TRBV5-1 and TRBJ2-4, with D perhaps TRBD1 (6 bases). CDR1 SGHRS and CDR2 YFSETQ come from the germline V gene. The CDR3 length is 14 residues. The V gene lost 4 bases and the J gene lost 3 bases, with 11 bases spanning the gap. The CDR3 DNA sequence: TGCGCCAGCAGCCCTGGACAGATCAAAAACATTCAGTACTTC. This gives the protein CASSPGQIKNIQYF.

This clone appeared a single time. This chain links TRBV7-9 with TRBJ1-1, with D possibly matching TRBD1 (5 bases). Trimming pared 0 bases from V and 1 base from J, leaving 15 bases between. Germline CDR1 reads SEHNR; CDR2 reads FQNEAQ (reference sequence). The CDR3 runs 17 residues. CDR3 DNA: TGTGCCAGCAGCTTAGCGGGTAGGGGTCGATCGAACACTGAAGCTTTCTTT. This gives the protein CASSLAGRGRSNTEAFF.

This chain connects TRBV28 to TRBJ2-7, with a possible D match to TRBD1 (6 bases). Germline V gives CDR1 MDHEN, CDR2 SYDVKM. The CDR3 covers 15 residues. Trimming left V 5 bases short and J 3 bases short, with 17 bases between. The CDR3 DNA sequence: TGTGCCAGCAGTCCTACCCGGGACACCTTCTACGAGCAGTACTTC. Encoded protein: CASSPTRDTFYEQYF.

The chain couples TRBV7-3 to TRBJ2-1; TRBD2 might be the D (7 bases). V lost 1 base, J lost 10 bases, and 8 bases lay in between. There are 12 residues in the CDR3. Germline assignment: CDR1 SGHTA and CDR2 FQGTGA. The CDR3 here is CASSLSGGEQFF. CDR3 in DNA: TGTGCCAGCAGCTTAAGCGGGGGCGAGCAGTTCTTC.

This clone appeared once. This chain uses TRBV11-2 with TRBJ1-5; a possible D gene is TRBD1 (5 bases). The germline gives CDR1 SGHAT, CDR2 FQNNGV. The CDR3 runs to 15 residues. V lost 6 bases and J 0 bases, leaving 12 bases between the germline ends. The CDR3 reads CASSYDSYSNQPQHF. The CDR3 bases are TGTGCCAGCAGTTATGACAGCTATAGCAATCAGCCCCAGCATTTT.

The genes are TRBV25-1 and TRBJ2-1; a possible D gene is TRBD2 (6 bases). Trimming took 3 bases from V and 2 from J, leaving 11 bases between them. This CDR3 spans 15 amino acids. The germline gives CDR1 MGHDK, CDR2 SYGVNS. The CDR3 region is CASSEGRGAYNEQFF. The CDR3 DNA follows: TGTGCCAGCAGTGAGGGGCGCGGGGCCTACAATGAGCAGTTCTTC.

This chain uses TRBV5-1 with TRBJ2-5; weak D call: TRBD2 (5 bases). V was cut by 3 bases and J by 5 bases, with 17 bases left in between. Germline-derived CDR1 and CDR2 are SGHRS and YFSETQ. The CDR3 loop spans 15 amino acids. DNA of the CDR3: TGCGCCAGCAGCTCCGGGGTAAAGGCGGCTGAGACCCAGTACTTC. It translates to CASSSGVKAAETQYF.

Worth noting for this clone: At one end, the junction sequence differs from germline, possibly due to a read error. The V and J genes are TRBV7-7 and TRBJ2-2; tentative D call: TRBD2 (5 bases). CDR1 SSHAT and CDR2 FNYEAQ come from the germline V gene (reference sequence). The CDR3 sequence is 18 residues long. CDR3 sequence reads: CASSLELGGLLNTGELFF. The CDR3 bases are TGTGCTAGCAGCTTAGAACTGGGCGGGTTACTGAACACCGGGGAGCTGTTTTTT. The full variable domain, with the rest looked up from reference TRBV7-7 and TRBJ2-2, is GAGVSQSPRYKVTKRGQDVTLRCDPISSHATLYWYQQALGQGPEFLTYFNYEAQPDKSGLPSDRFSAERPEGSISTLTIQRTEQRDSAMYRCASSLELGGLLNTGELFFGEGSRLTVL.

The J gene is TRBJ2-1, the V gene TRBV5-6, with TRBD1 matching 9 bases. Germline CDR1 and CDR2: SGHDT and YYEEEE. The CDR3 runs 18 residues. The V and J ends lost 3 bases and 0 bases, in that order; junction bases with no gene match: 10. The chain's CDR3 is CASSYYRGPALSYNEQFF. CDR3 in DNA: TGTGCCAGCAGCTACTACAGGGGGCCTGCACTCTCCTACAATGAGCAGTTCTTC. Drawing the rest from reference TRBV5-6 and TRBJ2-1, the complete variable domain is DAGVTQSPTHLIKTRGQQVTLRCSPKSGHDTVSWYQQALGQGPQFIFQYYEEEERQRGNFPDRFSGHQFPNYSSELNVNALLLGDSALYLCASSYYRGPALSYNEQFFGPGTRLTVL.

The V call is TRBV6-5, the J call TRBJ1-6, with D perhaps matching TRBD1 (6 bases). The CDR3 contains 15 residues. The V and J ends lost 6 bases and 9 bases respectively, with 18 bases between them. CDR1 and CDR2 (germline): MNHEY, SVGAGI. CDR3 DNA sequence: TGTGCCAGCAGCCTACTACGGGGGGCGCGTTCACCCCTCCACTTT. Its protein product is CASSLLRGARSPLHF.

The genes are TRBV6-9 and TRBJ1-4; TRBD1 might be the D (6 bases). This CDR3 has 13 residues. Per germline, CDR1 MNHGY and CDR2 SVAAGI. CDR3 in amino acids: CVDRWATNEKLFF. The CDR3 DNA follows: TGTGTGGACAGATGGGCAACTAATGAAAAACTGTTTTTT.

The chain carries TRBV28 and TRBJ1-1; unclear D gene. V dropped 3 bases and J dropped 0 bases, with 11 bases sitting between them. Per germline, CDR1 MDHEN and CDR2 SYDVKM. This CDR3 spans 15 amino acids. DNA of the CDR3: TGTGCCAGCAGTTTGCCCTACGGGATGAACACTGAAGCTTTCTTT. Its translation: CASSLPYGMNTEAFF.

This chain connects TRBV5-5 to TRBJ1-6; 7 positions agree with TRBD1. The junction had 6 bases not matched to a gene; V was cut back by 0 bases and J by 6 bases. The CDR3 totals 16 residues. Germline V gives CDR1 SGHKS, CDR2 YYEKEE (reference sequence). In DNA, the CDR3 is TGTGCCAGCAGCTTGGGACAGGGAAGCGGTAATTCACCCCTCCACTTT. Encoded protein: CASSLGQGSGNSPLHF.

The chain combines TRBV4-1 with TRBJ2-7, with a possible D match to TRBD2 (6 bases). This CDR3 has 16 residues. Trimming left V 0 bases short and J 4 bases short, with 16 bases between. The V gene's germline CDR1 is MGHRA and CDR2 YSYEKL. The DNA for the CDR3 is TGCGCCAGCAGCCAAGAAGGAGGGACTTCCCTATACGAGCAGTACTTC. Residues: CASSQEGGTSLYEQYF.

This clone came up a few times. The CDR3 loop is CASSEAPTGELFF. The CDR3, as DNA: TGTGCCAGCAGTGAGGCCCCCACCGGGGAGCTGTTTTTT. V gene TRBV2 combines with J gene TRBJ2-2, with no clear D. This CDR3 spans 13 amino acids. The V gene lost 3 bases and the J gene lost 4 bases, with 6 bases spanning the gap. Germline CDR1 reads SNHLY; CDR2 reads FYNNEI.